These 24 T cell receptor beta chains came from one sample sequenced in a study of blood T cell repertoires in COVID-19. Generated by immunoSEQ multiplex PCR, the TCRdb table keeps only in-frame clones and is missing some. The repertoire holds around 100,000 clones, with roughly nine tenths as singletons. The sample taken for sequencing was peripheral blood. Source of these receptors: a human donor with active COVID-19. The donor label of this sample is uncertain.

This clone showed up just once. This chain joins TRBV7-2 and TRBJ2-5, with TRBD2 matching over 9 bases. V lost 5 bases and J lost 2; bases outside the gene matches: 12. This CDR3 comprises 17 residues. Looked up from germline, CDR1 is SGHTA and CDR2 is FQGNSA. This chain's CDR3 is CASSPRGPSGEQETQYF. The DNA for the CDR3 is TGTGCCAGCAGCCCTAGAGGGCCTAGCGGGGAACAAGAGACCCAGTACTTC.

A single count supports this clone. This chain connects TRBV11-2 to TRBJ1-3; D is uncertain. The CDR3 extends over 12 amino acids. The V end was cut by 5 bases, the J end by 7 bases, with 9 bases between. The germline gives CDR1 SGHAT, CDR2 FQNNGV. The CDR3 is CASSQARNTIYF. DNA for the CDR3: TGTGCCAGCAGCCAAGCCCGGAACACCATATATTTT.

This chain joins TRBV7-7 and TRBJ2-2; 7 nucleotides align to TRBD1. The CDR3 length is 16 residues. The junction had 6 bases not matched to a gene; V was cut back by 2 bases and J by 3 bases. Germline V gives CDR1 SSHAT, CDR2 FNYEAQ (reference sequence). The CDR3 DNA is TGTGCCAGCAGCTTATCCGGGACAGAGTACACCGGGGAGCTGTTTTTT. It codes for CASSLSGTEYTGELFF.

This clone was counted once. The chain couples TRBV18 to TRBJ1-1; 12 positions agree with TRBD1. In germline, CDR1 is KGHSH, CDR2 LQKENI. V shed 3 bases and J 0 bases; nucleotides not matched to a gene: 8. CDR3 length: 18 amino acids. CDR3 loop: CASSPLPGTGGLNTEAFF. CDR3 coding DNA: TGTGCCAGCTCACCGCTACCCGGGACAGGGGGCTTGAACACTGAAGCTTTCTTT.

The V gene is TRBV6-2 or TRBV6-3, the J gene TRBJ1-1; unclear D gene. The germline gives CDR1 MNHEY, CDR2 SVGEGT. This CDR3 spans 12 amino acids. The germline V and J ends were trimmed by 5 bases and 6 bases, with 10 bases remaining between them. CDR3 protein: CASSITVAEAFF. DNA of the CDR3: TGTGCCAGCAGTATAACAGTAGCTGAAGCTTTCTTT.

The chain is built from TRBV18 and TRBJ2-3; D remains ambiguous. Germline CDR1 reads KGHSH; CDR2 reads LQKENI. CDR3 length: 14 amino acids. V was cut by 3 bases and J by 5 bases, with 12 bases left in between. CDR3 amino acids: CASSPPVRVDTQYF. In nucleotides, the CDR3 is TGTGCCAGCTCACCCCCCGTCCGGGTAGATACGCAGTATTTT.

This clone was picked up one time. The chain employs TRBV2 and TRBJ2-1; the D gene is possibly TRBD1 (6 bases). Germline lookup yields CDR1 SNHLY and CDR2 FYNNEI. The CDR3 loop spans 16 amino acids. V lost 5 bases and J lost 0, with 14 bases in between. The CDR3, as DNA: TGTGCCAGCAGTCTACAGGGCCTAAGCTCCTACAATGAGCAGTTCTTC. Encoded protein: CASSLQGLSSYNEQFF. The whole variable domain, filled in from reference TRBV2 and TRBJ2-1, reads EPEVTQTPSHQVTQMGQEVILRCVPISNHLYFYWYRQILGQKVEFLVSFYNNEISEKSEIFDDQFSVERPDGSNFTLKIRSTKLEDSAMYFCASSLQGLSSYNEQFFGPGTRLTVL.

V and J are TRBV5-1 and TRBJ2-5, with 10 bases that match TRBD2. The CDR3 covers 14 residues. The V and J ends lost 2 bases and 4 bases, in that order; junction bases with no gene match: 2. Germline-derived CDR1 and CDR2 are SGHRS and YFSETQ. CDR3 nucleotide sequence: TGCGCCAGCAGCTTAGCGGGGGGGATAGAGACCCAGTACTTC. It yields the protein CASSLAGGIETQYF.

This chain joins TRBV9 and TRBJ1-2, with 10 bases matching TRBD1. The V gene end was trimmed by 0 bases and the J gene end by 4 bases; junction bases not matched to a gene: 3. CDR1 is SGDLS, CDR2 YYNGEE, per germline. There are 15 residues in the CDR3. The CDR3 DNA is TGTGCCAGCAGCGTAGGTGGGACAGGGGCCTATGGCTACACCTTC. Encoded protein: CASSVGGTGAYGYTF. Filled out from reference TRBV9 and TRBJ1-2, the complete variable domain reads DSGVTQTPKHLITATGQRVTLRCSPRSGDLSVYWYQQSLDQGLQFLIQYYNGEERAKGNILERFSAQQFPDLHSELNLSSLELGDSALYFCASSVGGTGAYGYTFGSGTRLTVV.

The chain employs TRBV6-2 or TRBV6-3 and TRBJ2-1; 11 bases fit TRBD2. J was trimmed by 7 bases and V by 1 base; bases with no gene match: 12. The CDR3 runs 18 residues. The germline gives CDR1 MNHEY, CDR2 SVGEGT. The CDR3 sequence: CASSYLLTGTSGQNEQFF. The CDR3 nucleotides are TGTGCCAGCAGTTACTTATTGACCGGGACTAGCGGACAGAATGAGCAGTTCTTC.

The rearrangement links TRBV10-1 to TRBJ1-1; no firm D call. V was shortened by 0 bases and J by 1 base, with 6 bases between the two germline ends. The CDR3 covers 14 residues. Germline assignment: CDR1 WNHNN and CDR2 SYGVQD (reference sequence). The CDR3 region has the DNA TGCGCCAGCAGTGAGTCACCCGGGAACACTGAAGCTTTCTTT. This encodes CASSESPGNTEAFF.

V is TRBV3-1 (or the pseudogene TRBV3-2) and J is TRBJ2-5; D not resolved. Germline V gene lookup returns CDR1 LGHDT and CDR2 YNNKEL (reference sequence). The CDR3 covers 15 residues. Trimming pared 1 base from V and 2 bases from J, leaving 11 bases between. CDR3 residues: CASSQGFSRQETQYF. CDR3 sequence (DNA): TGTGCCAGCAGCCAAGGCTTTTCTAGGCAAGAGACCCAGTACTTC.

V and J are TRBV10-1 and TRBJ2-3; tentatively, D is TRBD2 (6 bases). With 0 bases removed from V and 1 base from J, the gap between germline ends came to 14 bases. Germline V gene sequence: CDR1 WNHNN, CDR2 SYGVQD (reference sequence). The CDR3 sequence is 17 residues long. The CDR3 DNA reads as TGCGCCAGCAGTGAGTCGACCGCGGGGAAGGGCACAGATACGCAGTATTTT. Translation gives CASSESTAGKGTDTQYF.

The chain links TRBV6-2 or TRBV6-3 to TRBJ1-1, with TRBD1 as a possible D gene (6 bases). The germline V gene has CDR1 MNHEY and CDR2 SVGEGT. V gave up 2 bases and J gave up 1 base, with 14 bases separating them. The CDR3 has 16 residues. CDR3: CASSYGAGARNTEAFF. CDR3 DNA sequence: TGTGCCAGCAGTTACGGGGCGGGGGCGCGGAACACTGAAGCTTTCTTT.

The rearrangement uses TRBV6-6 and TRBJ2-7, with TRBD2 as a possible D gene (6 bases). The CDR3 runs to 16 residues. The V and J ends lost 4 bases and 1 base respectively, with 17 bases between them. Per germline, CDR1 MNHNY and CDR2 SVGAGI (reference sequence). CDR3 sequence: CASSLGGARSSYEQYF. Here the CDR3 DNA reads TGTGCCAGCAGTTTAGGAGGGGCGAGATCTTCCTACGAGCAGTACTTC.

This rearrangement joins TRBV12-3 or TRBV12-4 to TRBJ2-1; tentative D call: TRBD1 (5 bases). This CDR3 has 13 residues. Trimming removed 4 bases at V and 1 base at J, with 5 bases between. CDR3 nucleotide sequence: TGTGCCAGCAGTTCAGGGTCCTACAATGAGCAGTTCTTC. Protein product: CASSSGSYNEQFF.

The rearrangement uses TRBV6-5 and TRBJ1-2, with 7 bases fitting TRBD1. Germline V lookup: CDR1 MNHEY, CDR2 SVGAGI. Trimming took 2 bases from V and 4 from J; bases not matched to a gene: 4. There are 14 residues in the CDR3. The CDR3 nucleotides are TGTGCCAGCAGTTACATACAGGGGATCTATGGCTACACCTTC. Translation: CASSYIQGIYGYTF.

This chain links TRBV7-9 with TRBJ1-4; a weak D match, TRBD1 (6 bases). The germline V gene encodes CDR1 SEHNR and CDR2 FQNEAQ (reference sequence). V gave up 5 bases and J gave up 8 bases, with 15 bases separating them. This CDR3 has 14 residues. The CDR3 region is CASSPRGTVEKLFF. CDR3 in DNA: TGTGCCAGCAGCCCTAGGGGGACGGTCGAAAAACTGTTTTTT.

V and J are TRBV12-3 or TRBV12-4 and TRBJ2-7, with D perhaps TRBD2 (5 bases). V was pared by 3 bases and J by 7 bases, with 10 bases between. The CDR3 contains 12 residues. The CDR3, as DNA: TGTGCCAGCAGTTTTAGTCCGGGGGAGCAGTACTTC. Amino acids: CASSFSPGEQYF.

The CDR3 nucleotides are TGTGCCAGCAGCGTAGGGACAACAGCCCCCTACGAGCAGTACTTC. Amino acids: CASSVGTTAPYEQYF. The V and J genes are TRBV9 and TRBJ2-7; a possible D gene is TRBD1 (5 bases). This CDR3 region has 15 residues. From germline, CDR1 is SGDLS and CDR2 YYNGEE. Trimming left V 0 bases short and J 2 bases short, with 12 bases between.

V is TRBV6-5 and J is TRBJ2-2; 11 bases are shared with TRBD1. After removal of 5 bases from V and 5 bases from J, the junction contained 1 base not matched to a gene. The CDR3 runs to 14 residues. Per the germline V gene, CDR1 is MNHEY and CDR2 is SVGAGI. CDR3 region: CASSRDRGTGELFF. CDR3 DNA: TGTGCCAGCAGTCGGGACAGGGGGACCGGGGAGCTGTTTTTT.

V and J are TRBV7-2 and TRBJ1-2; D remains unclear. CDR1 and CDR2 from the germline V gene are SGHTA and FQGNSA. The CDR3 is made up of 14 amino acids. Trimming left V 3 bases short and J 3 bases short, with 11 bases between. The CDR3 DNA sequence: TGTGCCAGCAGCTTGGGTAGGGAGGACTATGGCTACACCTTC. Amino acids: CASSLGREDYGYTF.

This chain links TRBV6-2 or TRBV6-3 with TRBJ1-1; 9 nucleotides align to TRBD1. Trimming cost V 6 bases and J 9 bases; bases outside gene matches: 5. The CDR3 length is 12 residues. Germline-derived CDR1 and CDR2 are MNHEY and SVGEGT. As DNA, the CDR3 is TGTGCCAGCAGCCAGGGACAGGGAAAAGCTTTCTTT. It specifies CASSQGQGKAFF.

The chain couples TRBV19 to TRBJ1-4, with TRBD1 identical over 9 bases. V lost 3 bases and J lost 10; bases outside the gene matches: 12. Germline CDR1 is LNHDA and CDR2 is SQIVND (reference sequence). CDR3 length equals 16 residues. The CDR3 nucleotides read TGTGCCAGTAGTATCGAACCGGGACAGGGATCGAGAAAACTGTTTTTT. Translating it yields CASSIEPGQGSRKLFF.